Below, 20 T cell receptor beta chains from the same sample are listed, as sequenced in a study of monozygotic twins with inflammatory bowel disease. TCRdb processed the 5' RACE reads again and assigns one entry to each CDR3 protein, with no DNA. This table lists roughly 100,000 distinct CDR3 sequences. The sequencing input was blood. These receptors came from a human donor with ulcerative colitis or Crohn's disease, or a healthy co-twin of an affected twin (not recorded which).

This chain links TRBV5-1 with TRBJ2-1; the TCRdb D gene call, TRBD1, has no DNA to confirm it. CDR1 SGHRS and CDR2 YFSETQ come from the germline V gene. This CDR3 spans 16 amino acids. CDR3 amino acids: CASSLTGGRVSDEQFF.

The chain couples TRBV10-2 to TRBJ2-7; TCRdb proposes TRBD1, but this gene call is untestable without DNA. The CDR3 consists of 14 residues. CDR1 and CDR2 from the germline V gene are WSHSY and SAAADI. The CDR3 sequence is CASRIVQGAYEQYF.

The CDR3 protein is CASSPTLTEEYEKLFF. J is TRBJ1-4 and V is TRBV7-9. Germline V gene sequence: CDR1 SEHNR, CDR2 FQNEAQ (reference sequence). This CDR3 is built from 16 residues.

The V call is TRBV19, the J call TRBJ2-3; TCRdb outputs TRBD1, but without DNA this stays unchecked. The CDR3 totals 16 residues. Germline V gene data show CDR1 as LNHDA and CDR2 as SQIVND (reference sequence). The CDR3 loop reads CASRPPRGHVPDTQYF.

The rearrangement uses TRBV20-1 and TRBJ2-4. CDR3 length equals 14 residues. Looked up from germline, CDR1 is DFQATT and CDR2 is SNEGSKA (reference sequence). CDR3 sequence reads: CSANWVLAKNIQYF.

The gene calls are TRBV4-2 and TRBJ1-1; the TCRdb call, TRBD1, lacks DNA for checking. The CDR3 totals 14 residues. Germline CDR1 reads LGHNA; CDR2 reads YNFKEQ. The CDR3 is CASSQSTGGTEAFF.

The chain joins TRBV28 to TRBJ1-2; as DNA is missing, the TRBD1 call by TCRdb cannot be tested. The germline V gene encodes CDR1 MDHEN and CDR2 SYDVKM. CDR3 length: 13 residues. CDR3 protein: CAVGQALNYGYTF.

CDR3 sequence reads: CASSRRGGYNEQFF. This chain links TRBV9 with TRBJ2-1. The CDR3 covers 14 residues. Germline V lookup: CDR1 SGDLS, CDR2 YYNGEE.

The chain carries TRBV7-6 and TRBJ2-2; TCRdb gives TRBD2 as the D gene, but with no DNA this cannot be confirmed. The CDR3 loop spans 17 amino acids. Per germline, CDR1 SGHVS and CDR2 FNYEAQ. The CDR3 reads CASSPRSGTSNTGELFF. The full variable domain, with the rest looked up from reference TRBV7-6 and TRBJ2-2, is GAGVSQSPRYKVTKRGQDVALRCDPISGHVSLYWYRQALGQGPEFLTYFNYEAQQDKSGLPNDRFSAERPEGSISTLTIQRTEQRDSAMYRCASSPRSGTSNTGELFFGEGSRLTVL.

The genes are TRBV7-9 and TRBJ2-1; there is no DNA to check the TCRdb D call of TRBD1. Germline V gene data show CDR1 as SEHNR and CDR2 as FQNEAQ (reference sequence). This CDR3 is 15 amino acids long. The CDR3 here is CASSDRDLGYNEQFF.

The gene calls are TRBV5-4 and TRBJ2-1; with no DNA, the TCRdb D assignment of TRBD2 cannot be verified. The CDR3 has 15 residues. Per the germline V gene, CDR1 is SGHNT and CDR2 is YYREEE (reference sequence). This CDR3 reads CASSLTSYRHNEQFF.

The chain combines TRBV12-5 with TRBJ2-3; there is no DNA to check the TCRdb D call of TRBD2. Germline V gene sequence: CDR1 LGHNT, CDR2 FRNRAP. The CDR3 totals 15 residues. This CDR3 reads CASGLGSLAVDTQYF.

This CDR3 reads CASSQALNGRALHF. This chain connects TRBV4-3 to TRBJ1-6. CDR1 is LGHNA and CDR2 is YSLEER in the germline V gene. The CDR3 is 14 residues long.

This clonotype registers medium-sized by frequency. The chain employs TRBV7-9 and TRBJ2-5; with no DNA, the TCRdb D assignment of TRBD2 cannot be verified. The CDR3 extends over 12 amino acids. CDR1 is SEHNR and CDR2 is FQNEAQ in the germline V gene (reference sequence). CDR3: CASRGPAETQYF. The full variable domain, rest sourced from reference TRBV7-9 and TRBJ2-5, is DTGVSQNPRHKITKRGQNVTFRCDPISEHNRLYWYRQTLGQGPEFLTYFQNEAQLEKSRLLSDRFSAERPKGSFSTLEIQRTEQGDSAMYLCASRGPAETQYFGPGTRLLVL.

The V gene is TRBV12-3 or TRBV12-4, the J gene TRBJ2-2. CDR3 length: 14 amino acids. CDR3 protein: CASAVASNTGELFF.

The V call is TRBV30, the J call TRBJ1-2; TCRdb indicates TRBD1, and absent DNA this call remains unverified. Germline-derived CDR1 and CDR2 are GTSNPN and SVGIG (reference sequence). The CDR3 runs to 14 residues. The CDR3 spells CAWRKTGSAYGYTF. The whole variable domain, remainder taken from reference TRBV30 and TRBJ1-2, is SQTIHQWPATLVQPVGSPLSLECTVEGTSNPNLYWYRQAAGRGLQLLFYSVGIGQISSEVPQNLSASRPQDRQFILSSKKLLLSDSGFYLCAWRKTGSAYGYTFGSGTRLTVV.

The chain couples TRBV19 to TRBJ2-2; TCRdb's assignment of TRBD1 cannot be checked, as there is no DNA. Looked up from germline, CDR1 is LNHDA and CDR2 is SQIVND (reference sequence). This CDR3 is 13 amino acids long. The CDR3: CATTDREIRELFF.

The chain carries TRBV27 and TRBJ2-2; TCRdb calls TRBD1, which cannot be checked without DNA. The CDR3 consists of 15 residues. Germline V gives CDR1 MNHEY, CDR2 SMNVEV (reference sequence). This CDR3 is CASSSQGQVTGELFF.

The gene calls are TRBV7-2 and TRBJ1-2; the TCRdb D gene call, TRBD1, has no DNA to confirm it. This CDR3 spans 16 amino acids. Germline assignment: CDR1 SGHTA and CDR2 FQGNSA. CDR3: CASSLRQGGDIYGYTF.

The chain combines TRBV7-9 with TRBJ2-7; lacking DNA, the TRBD1 call made by TCRdb goes unchecked. The CDR3 extends over 15 amino acids. Per germline, CDR1 SEHNR and CDR2 FQNEAQ (reference sequence). The CDR3 loop reads CASSHSYRVSYEQYF.